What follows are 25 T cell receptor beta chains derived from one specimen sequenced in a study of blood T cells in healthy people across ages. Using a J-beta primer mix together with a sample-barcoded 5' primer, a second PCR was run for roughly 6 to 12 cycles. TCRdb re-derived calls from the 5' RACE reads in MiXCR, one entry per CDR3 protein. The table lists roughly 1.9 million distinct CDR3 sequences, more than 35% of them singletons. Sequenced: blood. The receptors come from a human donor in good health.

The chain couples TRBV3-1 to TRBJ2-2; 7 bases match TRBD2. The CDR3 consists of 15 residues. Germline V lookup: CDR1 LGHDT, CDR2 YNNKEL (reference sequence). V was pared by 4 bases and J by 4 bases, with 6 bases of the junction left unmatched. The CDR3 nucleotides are TGTGCCAGCAGCCTCGGGGAGGGGTTCACCGGGGAGCTGTTTTTT. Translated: CASSLGEGFTGELFF.

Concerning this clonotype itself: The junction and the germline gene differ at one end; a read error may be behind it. The CDR3 bases are TGTGCCAGCAGCCCGGGACTCACCACCCCCTACGAGCAGGACTTC. It is translated as CASSPGLTTPYEQDF. The rearrangement joins TRBV9 to TRBJ2-7; D may be TRBD2 (6 bases). The CDR3 has 15 residues. Per the germline V gene, CDR1 is SGDLS and CDR2 is YYNGEE.

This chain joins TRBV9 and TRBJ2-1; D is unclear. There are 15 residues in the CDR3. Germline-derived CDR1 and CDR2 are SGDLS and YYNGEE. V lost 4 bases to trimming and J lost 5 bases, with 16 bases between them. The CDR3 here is CASSPRLPPNNEQFF. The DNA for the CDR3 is TGTGCCAGCAGCCCACGATTGCCACCTAACAATGAGCAGTTCTTC.

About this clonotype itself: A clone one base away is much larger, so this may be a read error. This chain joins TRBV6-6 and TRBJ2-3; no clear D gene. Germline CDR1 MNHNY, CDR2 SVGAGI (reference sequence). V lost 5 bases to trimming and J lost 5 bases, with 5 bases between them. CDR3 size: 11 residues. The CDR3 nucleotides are TGTGCCAGCAGTAAACTAGATACGCAGTATTTT. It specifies CASSKLDTQYF.

The CDR3 coding sequence is TGTGCCAGCAGCCAAGTGTGGGGGAGTGGGGACGAGCAGTACTTC. Translating gives CASSQVWGSGDEQYF. The rearrangement joins TRBV3-1 to TRBJ2-5; D is possibly TRBD1 or TRBD2 (5 bases each). The J call may be mistaken, given a closer DNA end match to TRBJ2-7. Germline V gives CDR1 LGHDT, CDR2 YNNKEL (reference sequence). The CDR3 sequence is 15 residues long.

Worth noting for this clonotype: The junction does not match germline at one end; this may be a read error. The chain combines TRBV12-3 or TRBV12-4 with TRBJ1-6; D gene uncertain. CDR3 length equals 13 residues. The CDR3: CANSTAVGSPLHF. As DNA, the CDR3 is TGTGCCAACAGTACCGCCGTGGGTTCGCCCCTCCACTTT.

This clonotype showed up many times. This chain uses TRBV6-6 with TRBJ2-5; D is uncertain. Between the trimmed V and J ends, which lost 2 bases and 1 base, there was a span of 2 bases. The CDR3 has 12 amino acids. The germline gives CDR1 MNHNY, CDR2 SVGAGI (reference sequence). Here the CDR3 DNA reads TGTGCCAGCAGTTACCCCCAAGAGACCCAGTACTTC. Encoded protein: CASSYPQETQYF.

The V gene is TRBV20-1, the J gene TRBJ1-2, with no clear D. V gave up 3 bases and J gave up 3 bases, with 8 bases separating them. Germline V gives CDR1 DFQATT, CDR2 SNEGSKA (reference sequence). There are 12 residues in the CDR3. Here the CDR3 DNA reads TGCAGTGCTAGGGCAGACTACTATGGCTACACCTTC. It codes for CSARADYYGYTF.

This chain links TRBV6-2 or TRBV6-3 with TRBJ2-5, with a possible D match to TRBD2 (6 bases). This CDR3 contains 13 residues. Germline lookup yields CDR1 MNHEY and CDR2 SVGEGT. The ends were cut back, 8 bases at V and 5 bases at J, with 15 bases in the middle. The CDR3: CASPREVLETQYF. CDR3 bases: TGTGCCAGCCCTAGGGAGGTTTTGGAGACCCAGTACTTC.

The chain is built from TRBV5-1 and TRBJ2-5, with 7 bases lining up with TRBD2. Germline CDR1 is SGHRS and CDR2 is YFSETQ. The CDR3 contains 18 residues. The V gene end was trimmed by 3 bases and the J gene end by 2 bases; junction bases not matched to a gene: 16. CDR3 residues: CASSSGGTARGIQETQYF. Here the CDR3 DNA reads TGCGCCAGCAGCTCCGGGGGGACCGCGCGGGGAATACAAGAGACCCAGTACTTC.

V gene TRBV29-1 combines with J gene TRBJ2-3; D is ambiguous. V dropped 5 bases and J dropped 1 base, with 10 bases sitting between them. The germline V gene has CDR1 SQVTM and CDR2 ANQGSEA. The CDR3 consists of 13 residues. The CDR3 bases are TGCAGCGTTAGCGTGGAGCGCACAGATACGCAGTATTTT. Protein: CSVSVERTDTQYF.

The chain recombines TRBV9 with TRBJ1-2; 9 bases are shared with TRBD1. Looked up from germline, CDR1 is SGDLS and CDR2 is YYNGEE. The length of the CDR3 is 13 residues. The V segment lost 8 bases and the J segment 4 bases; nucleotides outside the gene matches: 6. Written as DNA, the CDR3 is TGTGCCAGATACAGGGGGCCGCTCTATGGCTACACCTTC. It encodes CARYRGPLYGYTF.

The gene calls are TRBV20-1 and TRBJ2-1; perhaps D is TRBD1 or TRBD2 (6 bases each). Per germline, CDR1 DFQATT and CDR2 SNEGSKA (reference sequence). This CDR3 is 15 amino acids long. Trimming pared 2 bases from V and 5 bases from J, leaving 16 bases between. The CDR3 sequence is CSARPRGQIHNEQFF. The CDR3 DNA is TGCAGTGCTAGACCCCGGGGGCAAATACACAATGAGCAGTTCTTC.

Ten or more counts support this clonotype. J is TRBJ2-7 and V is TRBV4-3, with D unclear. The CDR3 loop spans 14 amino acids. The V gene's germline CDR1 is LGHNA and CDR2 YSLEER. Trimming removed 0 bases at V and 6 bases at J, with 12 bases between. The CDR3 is CASSQDWQASEQYF. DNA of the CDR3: TGCGCCAGCAGCCAAGATTGGCAGGCGAGCGAGCAGTACTTC.

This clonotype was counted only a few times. CDR3 bases: TGTGCCAGCAGCTTAGAAGCCTTCTTGGGGACCCAGTACTTC. Amino acids: CASSLEAFLGTQYF. The chain combines TRBV7-2 with TRBJ2-5; D is uncertain. Germline V CDR1 and CDR2: SGHTA, FQGNSA. The V gene lost 1 base and the J gene lost 7 bases, with 13 bases spanning the gap. This CDR3 has 14 residues.

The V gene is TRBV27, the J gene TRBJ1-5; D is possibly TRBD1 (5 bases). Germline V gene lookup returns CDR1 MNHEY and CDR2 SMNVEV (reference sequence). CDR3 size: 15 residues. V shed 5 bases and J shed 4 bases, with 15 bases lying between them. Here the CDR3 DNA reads TGTGCCAGCAGTAATGGGAGGGGAGGTAATCAGCCCCAGCATTTT. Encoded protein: CASSNGRGGNQPQHF.

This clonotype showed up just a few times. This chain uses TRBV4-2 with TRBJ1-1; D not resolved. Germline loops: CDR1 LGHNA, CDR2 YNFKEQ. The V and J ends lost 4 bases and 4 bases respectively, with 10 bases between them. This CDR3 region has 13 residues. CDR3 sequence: CASSLQLGTEAFF. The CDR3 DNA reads TGTGCCAGCAGCCTCCAACTGGGCACTGAAGCTTTCTTT.

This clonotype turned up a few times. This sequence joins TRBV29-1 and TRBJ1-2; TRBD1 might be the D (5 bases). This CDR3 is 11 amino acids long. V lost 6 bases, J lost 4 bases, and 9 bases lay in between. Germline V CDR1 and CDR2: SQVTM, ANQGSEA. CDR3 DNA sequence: TGCAGCGTGACTGACAGCTATGGCTACACCTTC. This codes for CSVTDSYGYTF.

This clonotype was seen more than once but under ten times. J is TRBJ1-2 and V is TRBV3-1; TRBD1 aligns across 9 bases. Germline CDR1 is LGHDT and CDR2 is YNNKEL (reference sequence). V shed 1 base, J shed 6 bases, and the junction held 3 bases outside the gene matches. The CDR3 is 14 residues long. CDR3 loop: CASSQGDRVHGYTF. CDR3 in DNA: TGTGCCAGCAGCCAAGGGGACAGGGTTCATGGCTACACCTTC.

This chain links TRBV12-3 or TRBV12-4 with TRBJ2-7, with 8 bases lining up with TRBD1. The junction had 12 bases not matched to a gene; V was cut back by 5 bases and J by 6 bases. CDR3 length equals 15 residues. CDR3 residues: CASSQRTGKKGEQYF. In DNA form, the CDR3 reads TGTGCCAGCAGTCAGCGGACAGGGAAAAAAGGCGAGCAGTACTTC.

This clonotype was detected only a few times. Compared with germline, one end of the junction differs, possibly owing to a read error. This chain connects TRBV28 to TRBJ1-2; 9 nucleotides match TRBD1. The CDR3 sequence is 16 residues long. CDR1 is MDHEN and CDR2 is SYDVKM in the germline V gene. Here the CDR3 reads CASSLISTGGTYGCTF. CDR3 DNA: TGTGCCAGCAGTTTAATCTCGACAGGGGGAACCTATGGCTGCACCTTC.

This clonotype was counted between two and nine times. For the CDR3, the DNA is TGTGCCAGCAGTCCCTATGGACTAGCACCTATTCAAGAGACCCAGTACTTC. It encodes CASSPYGLAPIQETQYF. This rearrangement joins TRBV27 to TRBJ2-5; 8 nucleotides line up with TRBD2. Germline assignment: CDR1 MNHEY and CDR2 SMNVEV (reference sequence). This CDR3 is built from 17 residues. The V segment lost 5 bases and the J segment 2 bases; nucleotides outside the gene matches: 13.

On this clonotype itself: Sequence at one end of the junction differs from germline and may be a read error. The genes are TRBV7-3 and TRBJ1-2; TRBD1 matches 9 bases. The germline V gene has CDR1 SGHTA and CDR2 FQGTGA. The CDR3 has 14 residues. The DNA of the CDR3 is TGTACCAGCAGCTCGACAGGGGGAAAGGATGGCTACACCTTC. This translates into CTSSSTGGKDGYTF.

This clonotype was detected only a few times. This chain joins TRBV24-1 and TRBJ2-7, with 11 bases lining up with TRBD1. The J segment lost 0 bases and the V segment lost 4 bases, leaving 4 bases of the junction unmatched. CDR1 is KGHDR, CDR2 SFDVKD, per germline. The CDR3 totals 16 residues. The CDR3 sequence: CATSDPGTGGSYEQYF. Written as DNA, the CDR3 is TGTGCCACCAGTGACCCCGGGACAGGGGGCTCCTACGAGCAGTACTTC.

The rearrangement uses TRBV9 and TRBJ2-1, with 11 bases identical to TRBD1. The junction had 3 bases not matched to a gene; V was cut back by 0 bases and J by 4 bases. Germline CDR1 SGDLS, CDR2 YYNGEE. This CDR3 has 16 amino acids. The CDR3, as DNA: TGTGCCAGCAGCGTAGCGGGACAGGGGGGATACAATGAGCAGTTCTTC. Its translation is CASSVAGQGGYNEQFF.